Presented here are 20 T cell receptor beta chains from one specimen sequenced in a study of blood T cell repertoires in COVID-19. Sequencing was performed with immunoSEQ multiplex PCR; in TCRdb, only in-frame clones are kept and a portion is missing. The top ten hold about a sixth of the sample, which has under 200,000 clones, less than 85% seen once. What was sequenced was PBMCs or T cells enriched from blood (not recorded which). The receptors come from a man between 60 and 75 years old who had recovered from COVID-19.

The rearrangement uses TRBV7-9 and TRBJ2-1; D is unclear. In germline, CDR1 is SEHNR, CDR2 FQNEAQ (reference sequence). The CDR3 length is 13 residues. The V and J ends lost 6 bases and 7 bases respectively, with 13 bases between them. For the CDR3, the DNA is TGTGCCAGCAGTCCTGAATCGACAAATGAGCAGTTCTTC. This translates into CASSPESTNEQFF.

This chain uses TRBV27 with TRBJ2-5; 10 bases agree with TRBD1. Per germline, CDR1 MNHEY and CDR2 SMNVEV (reference sequence). The trim removed 2 bases at V and 3 bases at J, leaving 3 bases unmatched. The CDR3 contains 15 residues. CDR3 in amino acids: CASSLGGQGKETQYF. The DNA of the CDR3 is TGTGCCAGCAGTTTAGGGGGACAGGGGAAAGAGACCCAGTACTTC.

V is TRBV28 and J is TRBJ1-5; no definite D call. V dropped 5 bases and J dropped 1 base, with 3 bases sitting between them. Germline V lookup: CDR1 MDHEN, CDR2 SYDVKM. The CDR3 sequence is 12 residues long. The DNA of the CDR3 is TGTGCCAGCAGTACAAGCAATCAGCCCCAGCATTTT. Protein product: CASSTSNQPQHF.

The chain recombines TRBV14 with TRBJ2-1, with 8 bases lining up with TRBD2. The germline V gene has CDR1 SGHDN and CDR2 FVKESK. The CDR3 consists of 14 residues. Trimming cost V 5 bases and J 8 bases; bases outside gene matches: 8. The CDR3, as DNA: TGTGCCAGCAGCAACGTCCGCGGGGGGTATGAGCAGTTCTTC. Residues: CASSNVRGGYEQFF.

This clone was seen more than once but under ten times. This rearrangement joins TRBV30 to TRBJ2-7; D remains ambiguous. CDR1 GTSNPN and CDR2 SVGIG come from the germline V gene (reference sequence). This CDR3 contains 12 residues. V shed 2 bases and J shed 0 bases, with 5 bases lying between them. The CDR3 here is CAWSPSSYEQYF. The CDR3 DNA is TGTGCCTGGAGTCCCAGCTCCTACGAGCAGTACTTC.

The genes are TRBV28 and TRBJ1-1; the match to TRBD1 covers 7 bases. The CDR3 runs to 15 residues. Germline V gene lookup returns CDR1 MDHEN and CDR2 SYDVKM. The V and J ends lost 4 bases and 1 base, in that order; junction bases with no gene match: 6. The CDR3 protein is CASSSWGQPNTEAFF. The CDR3 DNA sequence: TGTGCCAGCAGTTCTTGGGGACAGCCGAACACTGAAGCTTTCTTT.

Concerning this clone itself: The CDR3 carries no conserved terminal phenylalanine or tryptophan, so it likely arises from a read error. It is unclear where the CDR3 begins or ends on the DNA, so no DNA is shown, and the CDR3 is as TCRdb lists it. This sequence joins TRBV14 and TRBJ1-1; the D call TRBD1 from the table was never checked on the DNA. Germline V gene lookup returns CDR1 SGHDN and CDR2 FVKESK. From its first to its last residue, the CDR3 has 13 amino acids. CDR3 in amino acids: CASSQDWTGSRGD.

The V gene is TRBV2, the J gene TRBJ1-5; 7 positions match TRBD1. CDR1 and CDR2 (germline): SNHLY, FYNNEI. The V gene end was trimmed by 7 bases and the J gene end by 2 bases; junction bases not matched to a gene: 2. This CDR3 has 13 residues. CDR3 amino acids: CASKDRRNQPQHF. DNA of the CDR3: TGTGCCAGCAAGGACAGGCGCAATCAGCCCCAGCATTTT.

This chain uses TRBV6-5 with TRBJ2-2; D may be TRBD2 (5 bases). Germline V gene lookup returns CDR1 MNHEY and CDR2 SVGAGI. This CDR3 has 14 residues. The V and J ends lost 4 bases and 2 bases respectively, with 8 bases between them. CDR3 nucleotides: TGTGCCAGCAGTTGGAGCGGAAACACCGGGGAGCTGTTTTTT. It is translated as CASSWSGNTGELFF.

CDR3 nucleotide sequence: TGTGCCAGTAGTATTGGGACTAGGGCCGGGGAGCTGTTTTTT. Translated: CASSIGTRAGELFF. The gene calls are TRBV19 and TRBJ2-2, with TRBD2 matching 8 bases. Germline V lookup: CDR1 LNHDA, CDR2 SQIVND (reference sequence). J lost 6 bases, V lost 3 bases, and 3 bases had no gene match. This CDR3 spans 14 amino acids.

V usage is TRBV10-3 and J usage is TRBJ2-1, with 7 positions matching TRBD1. Germline CDR1 reads ENHRY; CDR2 reads SYGVKD. This CDR3 is 14 amino acids long. Trimming removed 3 bases from V and 6 bases from J; junction bases left unmatched: 5. The CDR3 DNA follows: TGTGCCATCAGTGACCCCGACAGGGCCAATGAGCAGTTCTTC. Its translation is CAISDPDRANEQFF.

DNA for the CDR3: TGTGCCAGCAGTTACACAGGGATCGCCTACGAGCAGTACTTC. Amino acid sequence: CASSYTGIAYEQYF. The rearrangement uses TRBV6-5 and TRBJ2-7, with D possibly matching TRBD1 (6 bases). This CDR3 is 14 amino acids long. Germline loops: CDR1 MNHEY, CDR2 SVGAGI. Trimming left V 2 bases short and J 2 bases short, with 10 bases between.

This chain joins TRBV5-1 and TRBJ1-6; a weak D match, TRBD1 (5 bases). Germline V gives CDR1 SGHRS, CDR2 YFSETQ. V lost 0 bases to trimming and J lost 11 bases, with 15 bases between them. The CDR3 contains 15 residues. CDR3 sequence reads: CASSLVGTGRTPLHF. CDR3 sequence (DNA): TGCGCCAGCAGCTTGGTAGGCACAGGCCGGACACCCCTCCACTTT. Together with reference TRBV5-1 and TRBJ1-6, the CDR3 gives the full variable domain: KAGVTQTPRYLIKTRGQQVTLSCSPISGHRSVSWYQQTPGQGLQFLFEYFSETQRNKGNFPGRFSGRQFSNSRSEMNVSTLELGDSALYLCASSLVGTGRTPLHFGNGTRLTVT.

The chain has TRBV18 and TRBJ1-2, with 7 nucleotides matching TRBD1. V shed 3 bases and J 3 bases; nucleotides not matched to a gene: 4. The CDR3 is 14 amino acids. CDR1 KGHSH and CDR2 LQKENI come from the germline V gene. The CDR3 DNA reads as TGTGCCAGCTCACCCGGACAGGACTACTATGGCTACACCTTC. Translated, it gives CASSPGQDYYGYTF.

DNA for the CDR3: TGTGCCAGTAGTTTACGGGACAGGAGGGTTGAAGATGGCTACACCTTC. Encoded protein: CASSLRDRRVEDGYTF. The V call is TRBV19, the J call TRBJ1-2; 8 nucleotides align to TRBD1. CDR1 and CDR2 (germline): LNHDA, SQIVND (reference sequence). CDR3 size: 16 residues. J was trimmed by 6 bases and V by 5 bases; bases with no gene match: 14.

The chain employs TRBV25-1 and TRBJ1-1, with D possibly being TRBD1 (6 bases). Trimming cost V 1 base and J 0 bases, with 9 bases left between them. Germline V gene lookup returns CDR1 MGHDK and CDR2 SYGVNS. The CDR3 is 15 amino acids. CDR3: CASSESDRMNTEAFF. The CDR3 DNA sequence: TGTGCCAGCAGTGAATCCGACAGGATGAACACTGAAGCTTTCTTT.

The chain is built from TRBV7-9 and TRBJ2-7, with a tentative D call TRBD2 (5 bases). The CDR3 loop spans 12 amino acids. Germline assignment: CDR1 SEHNR and CDR2 FQNEAQ (reference sequence). V gave up 5 bases and J gave up 4 bases, with 9 bases separating them. CDR3 bases: TGTGCCAGCAGCAAGGAGGATTACGAGCAGTACTTC. Translating gives CASSKEDYEQYF.

The CDR3, as DNA: TGTGCCAGCAGCCAAGTGGGGACAGTAAATAATTCACCCCTCCACTTT. Translating it yields CASSQVGTVNNSPLHF. The chain uses TRBV3-1 (or the pseudogene TRBV3-2) and TRBJ1-6, with 7 nucleotides matching TRBD1. The length of the CDR3 is 16 residues. The J segment lost 5 bases and the V segment lost 1 base, leaving 5 bases of the junction unmatched. The germline gives CDR1 LGHDT, CDR2 YNNKEL (reference sequence).

The chain uses TRBV6-5 and TRBJ1-5; a possible D gene is TRBD1 (6 bases). The germline V gene encodes CDR1 MNHEY and CDR2 SVGAGI. The CDR3 covers 15 residues. V dropped 6 bases and J dropped 6 bases, with 18 bases sitting between them. The CDR3 DNA sequence: TGTGCCAGCAGGGGTCCAACAGGGACCAGTCAGCCCCAGCATTTT. Amino acid sequence: CASRGPTGTSQPQHF.

The chain couples TRBV18 to TRBJ2-1, with 8 bases aligning to TRBD2. The V gene's germline CDR1 is KGHSH and CDR2 LQKENI. The CDR3 has 15 amino acids. J lost 7 bases, V lost 2 bases, and 7 bases had no gene match. Here the CDR3 DNA reads TGTGCCAGCTCACCAAGAAGCGGGAGATCAAATGAGCAGTTCTTC. This gives the protein CASSPRSGRSNEQFF.